This T cell receptor beta chain was captured by sequencing in a study of shared clonotypes between healthy human individuals. Per the germline V gene, CDR1 is MNHEY and CDR2 is SMNVEV (reference sequence). The CDR3 runs to 17 residues. V gave up 6 bases and J gave up 7 bases; unmatched junction bases: 19. Assay: immunoSEQ multiplex PCR; the TCRdb copy retains only in-frame clones and omits some. In the table there are more than 2 million clones, about 94% of which are singletons. The sample was naive CD4+ T cells sorted from blood. As for subset: CD45RA+ positively selected. The source of this sequence is a man between 18 and 35 years old in good health. V is TRBV27 and J is TRBJ1-1; 8 bases are shared with TRBD1. CDR3 in amino acids: CASRPQPDRGGRGEAFF. CDR3 DNA: TGTGCCAGCAGACCGCAGCCCGACAGGGGAGGTCGTGGTGAAGCTTTCTTT.